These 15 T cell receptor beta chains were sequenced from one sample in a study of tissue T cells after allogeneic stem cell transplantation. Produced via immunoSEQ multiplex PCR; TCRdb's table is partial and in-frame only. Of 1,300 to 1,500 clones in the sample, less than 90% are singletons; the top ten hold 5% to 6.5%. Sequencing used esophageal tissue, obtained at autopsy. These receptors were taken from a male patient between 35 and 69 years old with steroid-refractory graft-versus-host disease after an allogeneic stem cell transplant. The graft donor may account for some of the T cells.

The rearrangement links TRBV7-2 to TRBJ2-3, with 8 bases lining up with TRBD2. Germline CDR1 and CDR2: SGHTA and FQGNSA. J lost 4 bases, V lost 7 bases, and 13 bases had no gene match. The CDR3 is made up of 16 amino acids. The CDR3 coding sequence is TGTGCCAGCACCTCCCCCGCCGGGGGGGGTGCAGATACGCAGTATTTT. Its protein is CASTSPAGGGADTQYF.

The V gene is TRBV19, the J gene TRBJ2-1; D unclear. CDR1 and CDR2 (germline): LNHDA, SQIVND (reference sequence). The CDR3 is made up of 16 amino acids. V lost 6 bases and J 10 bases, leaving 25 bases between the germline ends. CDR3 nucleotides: TGTGCCAGTAGCAAGGCTTATGAGAAGGGTAACGCGGAGCAGTTCTTC. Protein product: CASSKAYEKGNAEQFF. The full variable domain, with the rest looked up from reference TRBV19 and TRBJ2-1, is DGGITQSPKYLFRKEGQNVTLSCEQNLNHDAMYWYRQDPGQGLRLIYYSQIVNDFQKGDIAEGYSVSREKKESFPLTVTSAQKNPTAFYLCASSKAYEKGNAEQFFGPGTRLTVL.

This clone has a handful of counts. The CDR3 DNA sequence: TGTGCCAGCAGCTTAGTCAAAGACTCCCAAGAGACCCAGTACTTC. Amino acid sequence: CASSLVKDSQETQYF. The V and J genes are TRBV7-9 and TRBJ2-5; D unclear. V was pared by 1 base and J by 1 base, with 10 bases between. The CDR3 covers 15 residues. The V gene's germline CDR1 is SEHNR and CDR2 FQNEAQ (reference sequence).

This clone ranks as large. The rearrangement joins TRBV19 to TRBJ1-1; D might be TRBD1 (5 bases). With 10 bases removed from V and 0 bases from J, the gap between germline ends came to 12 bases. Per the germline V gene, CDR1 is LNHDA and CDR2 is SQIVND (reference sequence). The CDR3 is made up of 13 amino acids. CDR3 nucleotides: TGTGCCACCACGGGACGGCTGAACACTGAAGCTTTCTTT. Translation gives CATTGRLNTEAFF.

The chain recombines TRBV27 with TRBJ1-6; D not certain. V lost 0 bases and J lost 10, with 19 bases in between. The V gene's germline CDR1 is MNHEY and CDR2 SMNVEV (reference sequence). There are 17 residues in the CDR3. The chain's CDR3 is CASSLSHGSRIGSPLHF. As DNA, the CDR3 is TGTGCCAGCAGTTTATCACACGGGTCTCGGATAGGATCACCCCTCCACTTT.

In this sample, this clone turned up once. The CDR3 loop is CATKLGGTSGYEQYF. CDR3 coding DNA: TGTGCCACAAAACTGGGGGGGACTAGCGGTTACGAGCAGTACTTC. The J gene is TRBJ2-7, the V gene TRBV7-2, with 11 bases that match TRBD2. The germline V gene has CDR1 SGHTA and CDR2 FQGNSA. The CDR3 sequence is 15 residues long. Germline trimming cut 10 bases from V and 4 bases from J; bases unmatched to any gene: 12.

The CDR3 loop reads CASSPLAGGSETQYF. In DNA form, the CDR3 reads TGTGCCAGCAGCCCTCTAGCGGGGGGATCGGAGACCCAGTACTTC. The rearrangement joins TRBV5-5 to TRBJ2-5; 11 bases are shared with TRBD2. Trimming cost V 4 bases and J 5 bases; bases outside gene matches: 7. The CDR3 totals 15 residues. Germline-derived CDR1 and CDR2 are SGHKS and YYEKEE (reference sequence).

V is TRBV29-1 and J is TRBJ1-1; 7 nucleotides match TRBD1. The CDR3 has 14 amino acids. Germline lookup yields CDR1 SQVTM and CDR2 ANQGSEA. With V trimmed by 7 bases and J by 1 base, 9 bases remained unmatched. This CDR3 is CSGVTGLGNTEAFF. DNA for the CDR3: TGCAGCGGGGTGACAGGGCTGGGGAACACTGAAGCTTTCTTT.

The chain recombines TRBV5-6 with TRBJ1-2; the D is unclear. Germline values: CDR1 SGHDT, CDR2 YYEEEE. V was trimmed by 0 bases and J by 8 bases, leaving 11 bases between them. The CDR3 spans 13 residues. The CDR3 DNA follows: TGTGCCAGCAGCTTGGAAGATGTTGAGGGCTACACCTTC. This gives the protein CASSLEDVEGYTF.

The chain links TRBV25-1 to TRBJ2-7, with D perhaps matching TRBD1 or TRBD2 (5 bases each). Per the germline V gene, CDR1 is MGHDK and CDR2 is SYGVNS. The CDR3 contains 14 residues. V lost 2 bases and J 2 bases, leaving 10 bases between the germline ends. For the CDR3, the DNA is TGTGCCAGCAGTGAAAGGGACGTCGCCTACGAGCAGTACTTC. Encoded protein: CASSERDVAYEQYF.

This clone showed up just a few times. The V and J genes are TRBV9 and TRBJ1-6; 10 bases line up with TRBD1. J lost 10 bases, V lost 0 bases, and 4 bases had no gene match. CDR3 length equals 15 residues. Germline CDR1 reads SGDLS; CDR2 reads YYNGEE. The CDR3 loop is CASSVGDRGWSPLHF. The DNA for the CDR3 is TGTGCCAGCAGCGTAGGGGACAGGGGATGGTCACCCCTCCACTTT.

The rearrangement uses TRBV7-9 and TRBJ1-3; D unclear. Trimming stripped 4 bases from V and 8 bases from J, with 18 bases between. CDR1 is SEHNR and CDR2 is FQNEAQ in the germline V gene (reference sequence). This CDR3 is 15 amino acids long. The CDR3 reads CASSSTRTSIDTIYF. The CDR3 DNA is TGTGCCAGCAGCTCTACCAGAACCTCCATAGACACCATATATTTT. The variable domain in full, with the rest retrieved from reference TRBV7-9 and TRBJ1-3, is DTGVSQNPRHKITKRGQNVTFRCDPISEHNRLYWYRQTLGQGPEFLTYFQNEAQLEKSRLLSDRFSAERPKGSFSTLEIQRTEQGDSAMYLCASSSTRTSIDTIYFGEGSWLTVV.

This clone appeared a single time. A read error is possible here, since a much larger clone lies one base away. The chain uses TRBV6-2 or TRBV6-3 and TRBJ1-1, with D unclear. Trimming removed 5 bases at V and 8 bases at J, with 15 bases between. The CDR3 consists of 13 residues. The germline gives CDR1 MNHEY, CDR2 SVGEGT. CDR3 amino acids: CASSAQKRTEAFF. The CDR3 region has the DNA TGTGCCAGCAGTGCCCAAAAGAGGACCGAAGCTTTCTTT.

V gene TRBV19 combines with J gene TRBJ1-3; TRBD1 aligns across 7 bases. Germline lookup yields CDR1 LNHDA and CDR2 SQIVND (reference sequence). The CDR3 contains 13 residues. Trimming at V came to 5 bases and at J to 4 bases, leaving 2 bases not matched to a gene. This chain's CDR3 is CASSRDRGNTIYF. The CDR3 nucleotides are TGTGCCAGTAGTCGGGACAGAGGAAACACCATATATTTT.

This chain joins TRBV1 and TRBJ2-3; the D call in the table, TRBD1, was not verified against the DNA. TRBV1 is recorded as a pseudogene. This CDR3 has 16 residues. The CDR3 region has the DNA TGCACCAGCAGCCAAGCCCGGGACATGTGCACAGATACGCAGTATTTT. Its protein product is CTSSQARDMCTDTQYF.